Each of the 16 T cell receptor beta chains below was sequenced from the same sample in a study of shared clonotypes between healthy human individuals. The protocol was immunoSEQ multiplex PCR, while the TCRdb copy is restricted to in-frame clones and leaves out a portion. The sample lists about a million clones, roughly 80% occurring once. Sequencing was carried out using memory CD4+ T cells sorted from blood. Subset noted: CD45RA-negative fraction. These receptors were collected from a young man in good health.

This chain joins TRBV4-1 and TRBJ2-7; TRBD1 matches 10 bases. Per germline, CDR1 MGHRA and CDR2 YSYEKL. The trim removed 4 bases at V and 4 bases at J, leaving 7 bases unmatched. The CDR3 extends over 15 amino acids. The CDR3 DNA follows: TGCGCCAGCAGCCGGACCGGGACAGGGGTTTACGAGCAGTACTTC. Protein product: CASSRTGTGVYEQYF.

The chain is built from TRBV7-8 and TRBJ2-7, with D hard to call. From germline, CDR1 is SGHVS and CDR2 FQNEAQ. Trimming stripped 1 base from V and 6 bases from J, with 7 bases between. This CDR3 comprises 12 residues. The DNA of the CDR3 is TGTGCCAGCAGCTTAGTTATTTCCGAGCAGTACTTC. Its translation: CASSLVISEQYF.

In this sample, this clone turned up a few times. A much larger clone differs by one base, so this may be a read error. Distinct nucleotide sequences in the sample also encode this CDR3. J is TRBJ2-2 and V is TRBV15; D gene unclear. The CDR3 extends over 13 amino acids. The ends were cut back, 0 bases at V and 3 bases at J, with 2 bases in the middle. CDR1 and CDR2 from the germline V gene are LNHNV and YYDKDF (reference sequence). CDR3 nucleotide sequence: TGTGCCACCAGCAGAGAGGACACCGGGGAGCTGTTTTTT. Translation: CATSREDTGELFF.

The chain combines TRBV10-3 with TRBJ2-7, with D tentatively TRBD1 (6 bases). V lost 9 bases and J 2 bases, leaving 8 bases between the germline ends. The CDR3 contains 11 residues. Germline values: CDR1 ENHRY, CDR2 SYGVKD. CDR3 in DNA: TGTGCCATACAGGGTGCCTACGAGCAGTACTTC. It translates to CAIQGAYEQYF.

J is TRBJ1-2 and V is TRBV4-3, with TRBD1 matching 7 bases. CDR1 is LGHNA, CDR2 YSLEER, per germline. The CDR3 runs 17 residues. Trimming at V came to 1 base and at J to 4 bases, leaving 12 bases not matched to a gene. Here the CDR3 reads CASSQAFRGKSVYGYTF. The CDR3 bases are TGCGCCAGCAGCCAAGCTTTCAGGGGGAAGAGTGTCTATGGCTACACCTTC.

The genes are TRBV11-2 and TRBJ2-7, with 9 bases identical to TRBD1. This CDR3 is built from 13 residues. The trim removed 5 bases at V and 6 bases at J, leaving 5 bases unmatched. The germline gives CDR1 SGHAT, CDR2 FQNNGV. CDR3 region: CASSVRQGGEQYF. The CDR3 DNA is TGTGCCAGCAGCGTAAGACAGGGGGGCGAGCAGTACTTC.

The chain uses TRBV27 and TRBJ2-3; D not resolved. The CDR3 loop spans 13 amino acids. Germline CDR1 MNHEY, CDR2 SMNVEV (reference sequence). The V gene lost 7 bases and the J gene lost 4 bases, with 12 bases spanning the gap. In nucleotides, the CDR3 is TGTGCCAGCACCGGGCCTCGTTCAGATACGCAGTATTTT. Its translation is CASTGPRSDTQYF.

Remarks on this clone: At one end the junction does not follow the germline gene, possibly because of a read error. This chain uses TRBV6-1 with TRBJ2-1, with D uncertain. The CDR3 has 13 residues. Per germline, CDR1 MNHNS and CDR2 SASEGT. CDR3 region: CASSEVTPGEQFF. The CDR3 bases are TGTGCCAGCAGCGAAGTAACTCCTGGTGAGCAGTTCTTC.

The chain joins TRBV10-3 to TRBJ2-7, with a weak D call TRBD1 (6 bases). Germline CDR1 reads ENHRY; CDR2 reads SYGVKD. This CDR3 contains 16 residues. With 0 bases removed from V and 1 base from J, the gap between germline ends came to 13 bases. The CDR3 loop is CAISESMDRRSYEQYF. DNA for the CDR3: TGTGCCATCAGTGAGTCGATGGACAGACGATCCTACGAGCAGTACTTC.

The V gene is TRBV5-1, the J gene TRBJ2-1; tentatively, D is TRBD2 (6 bases). CDR1 is SGHRS, CDR2 YFSETQ, per germline. There are 17 residues in the CDR3. V lost 2 bases, J lost 1 base, and 16 bases lay in between. CDR3 sequence reads: CASSFGNSGLSYNEQFF. In DNA form, the CDR3 reads TGCGCCAGCAGCTTTGGTAATAGCGGCCTTTCCTACAATGAGCAGTTCTTC.

The rearrangement links TRBV6-1 to TRBJ2-7; 12 bases align to TRBD2. This CDR3 is 15 amino acids long. Looked up from germline, CDR1 is MNHNS and CDR2 is SASEGT. Trimming took 8 bases from V and 1 from J; bases not matched to a gene: 6. The CDR3, as DNA: TGTGCCAGCGCGACTAGCGGGAGAAAATCCTACGAGCAGTACTTC. This sequence encodes CASATSGRKSYEQYF.

For this clone: Other DNA sequences of this sample code for an identical CDR3. The V call is TRBV7-6, the J call TRBJ1-3, with TRBD1 as a possible D gene (5 bases). Germline V lookup: CDR1 SGHVS, CDR2 FNYEAQ. The CDR3 is made up of 14 amino acids. Trimming stripped 3 bases from V and 0 bases from J, with 6 bases between. The chain's CDR3 is CASSLQGSGNTIYF. CDR3 nucleotide sequence: TGTGCCAGCAGCTTGCAGGGCTCTGGAAACACCATATATTTT.

The chain employs TRBV7-6 and TRBJ1-2, with 8 bases matching TRBD1. CDR1 SGHVS and CDR2 FNYEAQ come from the germline V gene. The CDR3 length is 15 residues. Trimming cost V 1 base and J 2 bases; bases outside gene matches: 3. The DNA for the CDR3 is TGTGCCAGCAGCTTAGGGACAGGGAAGAACTATGGCTACACCTTC. Its protein is CASSLGTGKNYGYTF.

This sequence joins TRBV5-1 and TRBJ1-1; TRBD1 might be the D (5 bases). The germline CDR1 and CDR2 sequences are SGHRS and YFSETQ. The CDR3 has 16 residues. Trimming left V 2 bases short and J 0 bases short, with 14 bases between. The CDR3 spells CASSFGREGMNTEAFF. CDR3 DNA: TGCGCCAGCAGCTTCGGCAGGGAGGGGATGAACACTGAAGCTTTCTTT. Variable domain in full (rest from reference TRBV5-1 and TRBJ1-1): KAGVTQTPRYLIKTRGQQVTLSCSPISGHRSVSWYQQTPGQGLQFLFEYFSETQRNKGNFPGRFSGRQFSNSRSEMNVSTLELGDSALYLCASSFGREGMNTEAFFGQGTRLTVV.

This clone has only one observation. The rearrangement links TRBV5-6 to TRBJ1-3; possible D gene TRBD1, 6 bases. Between the trimmed V and J ends, which lost 3 bases and 0 bases, there was a span of 16 bases. Germline values: CDR1 SGHDT, CDR2 YYEEEE. CDR3 size: 17 residues. CDR3 in DNA: TGTGCCAGCAGCTCACCGGGGGCTTGGGGCTCTGGAAACACCATATATTTT. As protein: CASSSPGAWGSGNTIYF.

This clone has more than one count but fewer than ten. The gene calls are TRBV10-3 and TRBJ2-5; no clear D. V dropped 7 bases and J dropped 7 bases, with 10 bases sitting between them. Germline CDR1 is ENHRY and CDR2 is SYGVKD. The CDR3 is 11 amino acids. In DNA, the CDR3 is TGTGCCATCACCCTCTCCGGGACCCAGTACTTC. Translated: CAITLSGTQYF.